The present T cell receptor (beta chain) was sequenced within a study of cytomegalovirus exposure and HLA in healthy donors. Here immunoSEQ multiplex PCR was the method, and the copy in TCRdb shows in-frame clones only, minus some. The sample carries some 98,000 clones, around 88% recorded once. CDR1 SEHNR and CDR2 FQNEAQ come from the germline V gene (reference sequence). After removal of 1 base from V and 2 bases from J, the junction contained 13 bases not matched to a gene. This CDR3 has 18 amino acids. This sequence was found in a woman in her twenties or thirties in good health and CMV-seronegative. The material sequenced was PBMCs. This chain connects TRBV7-9 to TRBJ2-7; 8 bases are shared with TRBD2. CDR3 DNA sequence: TGTGCCAGCAGCTTAGAGGTGTTTATAGCGGGGTCTACCTACGAGCAGTACTTC. It yields the protein CASSLEVFIAGSTYEQYF.